The subject of this entry is one T cell receptor (beta chain). Its antigen is still unknown. The source of the sample is a study of T cells in Graves' hyperthyroidism and ophthalmopathy. V was pared by 7 bases and J by 4 bases, with 8 bases of the junction left unmatched. Germline CDR1 is MNHEY and CDR2 is SVGAGI. The CDR3 consists of 14 residues. For the diagnoses, clinical symptoms, serum thyroxine and TRAb, thyroid ultrasound and orbital computed tomography were used. RNA transcripts were the template for amplifying TCR beta CDR3 regions. First-round RT-PCR of the TCR CDR3 relied on the HTBI primer set. A single record per CDR3 protein comes from TCRdb applying MiXCR to the multiplex PCR reads. The sample records approximately 600,000 distinct CDR3 sequences, roughly 15% being singletons. General observations from the study: Blood also carried most thyroid clonotypes expanded above 0.001.

Sequencing was performed on blood. The chain recombines TRBV6-5 with TRBJ2-7, with 9 bases matching TRBD1. This TCR came from a woman in her thirties or forties with Graves' ophthalmopathy. The CDR3 loop reads CASIKTGGAYEQYF. The CDR3, as DNA: TGTGCCAGCATTAAAACAGGGGGCGCGTACGAGCAGTACTTC.